This T cell receptor (beta chain) was obtained from a study of CD8 T cells in ankylosing spondylitis. General study results and limits: A CD8+ phenotype characterized the disease-linked clones, which were relatively rare in peripheral blood. Significant enrichment of disease-linked clones was reported in matched ankylosing spondylitis synovial fluid. Roughly eight highly homologous variants made up a TCR beta motif that seemed to typify ankylosing spondylitis blood.

This clonotype was observed a handful of times. Antigen specificity is unknown. Using its own MiXCR run on the 5' RACE reads, TCRdb lists one record per CDR3 protein. The repertoire holds about 170,000 distinct CDR3 sequences, with about 17% as singletons. V lost 8 bases, J lost 3 bases, and 20 bases lay in between. The CDR3 loop spans 17 amino acids. This receptor was taken from a male donor with ankylosing spondylitis or in good health (not recorded which). V and J are TRBV12-3 or TRBV12-4 and TRBJ2-6; D is ambiguous. Sequenced: blood, either unsorted or a sorted T cell fraction (not recorded which). The CDR3 here is CASRVGQVLVGANVLTF. CDR3 in DNA: TGTGCCAGCCGCGTAGGCCAGGTCCTAGTTGGGGCCAACGTCCTGACTTTC.